These T cell receptor beta chains were read from a single sample in a study of shared clonotypes between healthy human individuals. Here immunoSEQ multiplex PCR was the method, and the copy in TCRdb shows in-frame clones only, minus some. This table has roughly 2.2 million clones, more than 80% appearing once. The sample was naive CD4+ T cells from PBMCs. Source of these receptors: a man aged 18 to 30 in good health. Some clones in this sample may be carry-over from other donors' samples. The CDR3 runs from the conserved cysteine through the conserved F or W.

CDR3 protein	V gene	J gene
CSVDRGPDYEQYF	TRBV29-1	TRBJ2-7
CATSSGKGANTGELFF	TRBV15	TRBJ2-2
CASSSPRTSGSGELFF	TRBV19	TRBJ2-2
CASSFPGPSTDTQYF	TRBV28	TRBJ2-3
CASSFRGNQPQHF	TRBV9	TRBJ1-5
CASSQGAGGGNQPQHF	TRBV4-3	TRBJ1-5
CASSLEGNYNEQFF	TRBV7-3	TRBJ2-1
CASSSRTGEETQYF	TRBV28	TRBJ2-5
CASTLPRQGGNTEAFF	TRBV28	TRBJ1-1
CAWSAGQGVYPNYGYTF	TRBV30	TRBJ1-2
CASSRSGGRATGELFF	TRBV4-1	TRBJ2-2
CASSIGGRASGDTQYF	TRBV19	TRBJ2-3
CASSTTGQPQHF	TRBV28	TRBJ1-5
CASSLRGVNTGELFF	TRBV5-8	TRBJ2-2
CASSESIWTEGYTF	TRBV25-1	TRBJ1-2
CASSADRGGETQYF	TRBV7-9	TRBJ2-5
CASSPASGRAGELFF	TRBV7-3	TRBJ2-2
CASSAGTVGNTIYF	TRBV19	TRBJ1-3
CASSLRQGGTEAFF	TRBV7-2	TRBJ1-1
CSVEGVPNEQFF	TRBV29-1	TRBJ2-1
CASSLSRANNEQFF	TRBV27	TRBJ2-1
CASRALLTEAFF	TRBV28	TRBJ1-1
CASSTSGRDWQFF	TRBV7-3	TRBJ2-1
CASSSKQSNQPQHF	TRBV7-9	TRBJ1-5
CASSLLRGYTEAFF	TRBV7-2	TRBJ1-1
CAWSGNYEQYF	TRBV30	TRBJ2-7
CAISEQGGLYKNIQYF	TRBV10-3	TRBJ2-4
CSVGRGRETQYF	TRBV29-1	TRBJ2-5
CASSLVGTGNTEAFF	TRBV11-1	TRBJ1-1
CATGTFSSGELFF	TRBV10-3	TRBJ2-2
CASSPPGYNEQFF	TRBV6-5	TRBJ2-1
CSARGDTEAFF	TRBV20-1	TRBJ1-1
CASSPAGRSYEQYF	TRBV27	TRBJ2-7
CASSENRDRGGLETQYF	TRBV9	TRBJ2-5
CASSSSRGAASGSLYNEQFF	TRBV27	TRBJ2-1
CASSMGTGANVLTF	TRBV19	TRBJ2-6
CASSLAVPPGPDIQYF	TRBV5-1	TRBJ2-4
CASSLFGGRGYTF	TRBV5-4	TRBJ1-2
CASSAGTRDEQFF	TRBV5-6	TRBJ2-1
CASSLGLSSSGNTIYF	TRBV7-9	TRBJ1-3
CASEGQGYEQYF	TRBV28	TRBJ2-7
CASSLPVQGRLGYTF	TRBV28	TRBJ1-2
CASSEAIPLWAGTKTQYF	TRBV2	TRBJ2-5
CASSQDRGPYGYTF	TRBV5-1	TRBJ1-2